This T cell receptor (beta chain) emerged from a study of shared clonotypes between healthy human individuals. Study observations and caveats: Sampling covered blood only; tissue repertoires likely differ.

CDR3 length: 13 amino acids. The germline V gene has CDR1 SQVTM and CDR2 ANQGSEA. The V gene end was trimmed by 4 bases and the J gene end by 7 bases; junction bases not matched to a gene: 8. Profiled with immunoSEQ multiplex PCR; TCRdb holds only in-frame clones, not every one. The sample gives 400,000 to 500,000 clones, less than 80% of which show up once; around 13% is in the top ten. Comments on this clone: Its antigen remains unknown.

The chain joins TRBV29-1 to TRBJ2-7; TRBD2 agrees at 9 bases. The TCR comes from a woman aged 40 to 50 in good health. Some clones in this sample may be carry-over from other donors' samples. Sequencing used PBMCs. The CDR3 reads CSVAGTSPREQYF. CDR3 nucleotide sequence: TGCAGCGTTGCTGGGACTAGCCCTAGAGAGCAGTACTTC.